These 31 T cell receptor beta chains were all obtained from the same sample, sequenced in a study of cytomegalovirus exposure and HLA in healthy donors. PCR involved 60 Vbeta and 13 Jbeta primers. Assay used: immunoSEQ multiplex PCR; TCRdb lists only in-frame clones, some missing. The sample lists approximately 110,000 clones, about 81% occurring once. Sequencing input: PBMCs. The receptors stem from a woman in her twenties or thirties in good health and CMV-seronegative.

This chain links TRBV5-6 with TRBJ1-2; tentatively, D is TRBD1 (6 bases). V lost 2 bases to trimming and J lost 0 bases, with 8 bases between them. This CDR3 is 14 amino acids long. Germline V lookup: CDR1 SGHDT, CDR2 YYEEEE. CDR3 loop: CASSLGQPNYGYTF. Written as DNA, the CDR3 is TGTGCCAGCAGCTTAGGACAGCCTAACTATGGCTACACCTTC.

J is TRBJ2-7 and V is TRBV28; no clear D gene. Germline-derived CDR1 and CDR2 are MDHEN and SYDVKM. The germline V and J ends were trimmed by 4 bases and 5 bases, with 15 bases remaining between them. There are 14 residues in the CDR3. In DNA, the CDR3 is TGTGCCAGCAGTTCCGGGTCCTCGGTGAACGAGCAGTACTTC. It yields the protein CASSSGSSVNEQYF.

The rearrangement uses TRBV5-4 and TRBJ1-1, with a weak D call TRBD1 (6 bases). Germline V lookup: CDR1 SGHNT, CDR2 YYREEE (reference sequence). This CDR3 spans 14 amino acids. The ends were cut back, 0 bases at V and 6 bases at J, with 12 bases in the middle. CDR3: CASSLDQGNSEAFF. CDR3 bases: TGTGCCAGCAGCTTGGACCAGGGGAATTCTGAAGCTTTCTTT.

The chain joins TRBV5-1 to TRBJ1-4; 11 nucleotides line up with TRBD1. The germline gives CDR1 SGHRS, CDR2 YFSETQ. The CDR3 loop spans 15 amino acids. The J segment lost 7 bases and the V segment lost 3 bases, leaving 5 bases of the junction unmatched. The chain's CDR3 is CASSSGQGAREKLFF. The CDR3 bases are TGCGCCAGCAGCTCCGGACAGGGGGCCCGTGAAAAACTGTTTTTT.

The chain is built from TRBV25-1 and TRBJ1-2; D unresolved. The CDR3 spans 11 residues. From germline, CDR1 is MGHDK and CDR2 SYGVNS. Between the trimmed V and J ends, which lost 0 bases and 6 bases, there was a span of 2 bases. CDR3 loop: CASSEYDGYTF. The CDR3 DNA reads as TGTGCCAGCAGTGAATACGATGGCTACACCTTC.

The chain couples TRBV7-9 to TRBJ1-2, with D possibly being TRBD1 (5 bases). Deletions cut 1 base from V and 3 bases from J, with 15 bases between. The CDR3 totals 16 residues. Germline V gene sequence: CDR1 SEHNR, CDR2 FQNEAQ (reference sequence). CDR3: CASSLGYAGLDYGYTF. For the CDR3, the DNA is TGTGCCAGCAGCTTAGGGTATGCAGGGTTGGACTATGGCTACACCTTC.

This sequence joins TRBV1 and TRBJ1-2; the listed D gene, TRBD1, was not tested against the DNA. TRBV1 is a listed pseudogene. This CDR3 contains 17 residues. The CDR3 protein is CTSSQDPTGQGGYGYTF. The DNA for the CDR3 is TGCACCAGCAGCCAAGATCCAACCGGACAGGGAGGCTATGGCTACACCTTC.

CDR3 bases: TGCGCCAGCAGCCCCCCTGGGACAGGGGTGACCGGGGAGCTGTTTTTT. Translating gives CASSPPGTGVTGELFF. This chain links TRBV5-1 with TRBJ2-2, with 10 nucleotides matching TRBD1. The CDR3 is 16 residues long. J gave up 5 bases and V 4 bases, and 8 bases lay outside the gene matches. Germline values: CDR1 SGHRS, CDR2 YFSETQ.

This chain joins TRBV19 and TRBJ2-7, with a possible D match to TRBD1 (5 bases). From germline, CDR1 is LNHDA and CDR2 SQIVND (reference sequence). This CDR3 contains 15 residues. V lost 5 bases, J lost 1 base, and 15 bases lay in between. CDR3 region: CASSPLGAYSYEQYF. The DNA of the CDR3 is TGTGCCAGTAGTCCTTTAGGGGCCTATTCCTACGAGCAGTACTTC.

The chain recombines TRBV23-1 with TRBJ2-1; the D gene is possibly TRBD2 (9 bases). TRBV23-1 is given ORF status, its function remaining uncertain. V lost 1 base and J 5 bases, leaving 24 bases between the germline ends. This CDR3 has 19 amino acids. CDR3 bases: TGCGCCAGCAGTCAATTTGCCAGGGGGCGCGGCGGGAGGGACAATGAGCAGTTCTTC. This encodes CASSQFARGRGGRDNEQFF.

The rearrangement uses TRBV7-9 and TRBJ1-1; 8 nucleotides line up with TRBD1. J lost 0 bases, V lost 5 bases, and 2 bases had no gene match. The CDR3 sequence is 14 residues long. Germline V lookup: CDR1 SEHNR, CDR2 FQNEAQ (reference sequence). CDR3 amino acids: CASSPDRVNTEAFF. The CDR3 DNA is TGTGCCAGCAGCCCGGACAGGGTGAACACTGAAGCTTTCTTT.

The J gene is TRBJ2-1, the V gene TRBV19; TRBD2 matches at 12 bases. CDR1 and CDR2 from the germline V gene are LNHDA and SQIVND (reference sequence). V shed 6 bases, J shed 9 bases, and the junction held 9 bases outside the gene matches. The CDR3 length is 15 residues. The CDR3 DNA is TGTGCCAGTAGCCCAAGACTAGCGGGAGAGGTTGAGCAGTTCTTC. Its translation is CASSPRLAGEVEQFF.

This clone was found a few times. V is TRBV7-3 and J is TRBJ2-5; perhaps TRBD1 as D (6 bases). V lost 9 bases, J lost 0 bases, and 23 bases lay in between. In germline, CDR1 is SGHTA, CDR2 FQGTGA. The CDR3 covers 17 residues. In DNA, the CDR3 is TGTGCCAGGACACCCTGCCAGGGGCCGTCTGACCAAGAGACCCAGTACTTC. Its protein product is CARTPCQGPSDQETQYF. Full variable domain (missing parts from reference TRBV7-3 and TRBJ2-5): GAGVSQTPSNKVTEKGKYVELRCDPISGHTALYWYRQSLGQGPEFLIYFQGTGAADDSGLPNDRFFAVRPEGSVSTLKIQRTERGDSAVYLCARTPCQGPSDQETQYFGPGTRLLVL.

The V gene is TRBV7-8, the J gene TRBJ1-2; 11 nucleotides agree with TRBD1. The J segment lost 1 base and the V segment lost 5 bases, leaving 9 bases of the junction unmatched. This CDR3 has 17 residues. CDR1 is SGHVS, CDR2 FQNEAQ, per germline. CDR3 region: CASSNPGTGGFNYGYTF. CDR3 sequence (DNA): TGTGCCAGCAGCAACCCCGGGACAGGGGGATTTAACTATGGCTACACCTTC.

The chain uses TRBV30 and TRBJ1-4; D possibly corresponds to TRBD1 (6 bases). Trimming left V 0 bases short and J 8 bases short, with 13 bases between. CDR3 size: 14 residues. The V gene's germline CDR1 is GTSNPN and CDR2 SVGIG (reference sequence). The CDR3 DNA is TGTGCCTGGAGTGTACAGGGCTTGGAGGAAAAACTGTTTTTT. It codes for CAWSVQGLEEKLFF.

This clone has only a few counts. V is TRBV29-1 and J is TRBJ1-3; TRBD1 might be the D (5 bases). The CDR3 runs to 13 residues. Germline assignment: CDR1 SQVTM and CDR2 ANQGSEA. V lost 4 bases and J lost 0, with 7 bases in between. CDR3: CSVGTSSGNTIYF. The CDR3 region has the DNA TGCAGCGTTGGGACATCCTCTGGAAACACCATATATTTT.

The rearrangement links TRBV6-1 to TRBJ2-3, with a tentative D call TRBD2 (7 bases). Trimming took 3 bases from V and 4 from J, leaving 17 bases between them. CDR1 and CDR2 from the germline V gene are MNHNS and SASEGT. This CDR3 is built from 16 residues. The CDR3 spells CASSDLEGRGSDTQYF. The CDR3 DNA reads as TGTGCCAGCAGTGACTTGGAGGGGAGGGGGTCAGATACGCAGTATTTT.

This chain joins TRBV11-2 and TRBJ2-3, with 8 bases fitting TRBD2. With 3 bases clipped from V and 4 bases from J, the junction kept 6 bases outside the gene matches. CDR1 is SGHAT and CDR2 is FQNNGV in the germline V gene. The CDR3 sequence is 15 residues long. The CDR3 loop is CASSFSGAGSDTQYF. The CDR3, as DNA: TGTGCCAGCAGCTTTAGCGGGGCTGGCTCAGATACGCAGTATTTT.

CDR3 loop: CATSRGAGLAGVEQFF. The CDR3 DNA follows: TGTGCCACCAGCAGAGGAGCGGGACTAGCGGGAGTCGAGCAGTTCTTC. The V and J genes are TRBV15 and TRBJ2-1; TRBD2 matches 14 bases. The junction had 6 bases not matched to a gene; V was cut back by 1 base and J by 10 bases. The CDR3 covers 16 residues. The germline V gene encodes CDR1 LNHNV and CDR2 YYDKDF (reference sequence).

The chain carries TRBV2 and TRBJ2-3; 7 bases agree with TRBD1. The CDR3 loop spans 15 amino acids. Germline V gives CDR1 SNHLY, CDR2 FYNNEI. V lost 6 bases to trimming and J lost 0 bases; unmatched junction nucleotides: 6. CDR3 region: CASSHGTASTDTQYF. In nucleotides, the CDR3 is TGTGCCAGCAGCCACGGGACAGCTAGCACAGATACGCAGTATTTT.

The rearrangement joins TRBV5-6 to TRBJ1-2; TRBD1 matches 8 bases. Germline V lookup: CDR1 SGHDT, CDR2 YYEEEE. With V trimmed by 4 bases and J by 4 bases, 6 bases remained unmatched. The length of the CDR3 is 14 residues. The CDR3 protein is CASSAGQAIYGYTF. CDR3 in DNA: TGTGCCAGCAGCGCGGGACAGGCGATCTATGGCTACACCTTC. The full variable domain, completed using reference TRBV5-6 and TRBJ1-2, is DAGVTQSPTHLIKTRGQQVTLRCSPKSGHDTVSWYQQALGQGPQFIFQYYEEEERQRGNFPDRFSGHQFPNYSSELNVNALLLGDSALYLCASSAGQAIYGYTFGSGTRLTVV.

This clone was recorded only once. The V and J genes are TRBV6-5 and TRBJ2-7; TRBD1 agrees at 7 bases. Unmatched junction bases numbered 7, after V lost 5 bases and J lost 3 bases. Germline loops: CDR1 MNHEY, CDR2 SVGAGI. The CDR3 has 14 residues. CDR3 sequence: CASSLDREYYEQYF. CDR3 in DNA: TGTGCCAGCAGTCTTGACAGGGAGTACTACGAGCAGTACTTC.

This clone was observed a handful of times. V and J are TRBV9 and TRBJ1-2, with no clear D. V lost 0 bases and J 8 bases, leaving 8 bases between the germline ends. Looked up from germline, CDR1 is SGDLS and CDR2 is YYNGEE. The CDR3 sequence is 12 residues long. The CDR3 here is CASSVGTGGYTF. The CDR3 nucleotides are TGTGCCAGCAGCGTAGGAACCGGGGGCTACACCTTC. Together with reference TRBV9 and TRBJ1-2, the CDR3 gives the full variable domain: DSGVTQTPKHLITATGQRVTLRCSPRSGDLSVYWYQQSLDQGLQFLIQYYNGEERAKGNILERFSAQQFPDLHSELNLSSLELGDSALYFCASSVGTGGYTFGSGTRLTVV.

About this clone: A junction end diverges from the germline sequence, so it may reflect a read error. The sample has other DNA sequences that encode this CDR3 too. This chain connects TRBV11-3 to TRBJ2-7; 8 positions match TRBD1. The CDR3 extends over 17 amino acids. Per germline, CDR1 SGHNT and CDR2 YENEEA. The CDR3 nucleotides are TGTGCCAGCAGCCTAGATCAAGGAGGTGAAGGGACAGGCGAGCAGTACTTC. Translating gives CASSLDQGGEGTGEQYF.

The chain combines TRBV2 with TRBJ1-5; D might be TRBD1 (5 bases). Germline V gene lookup returns CDR1 SNHLY and CDR2 FYNNEI. The CDR3 is 13 residues long. V lost 7 bases and J 7 bases, leaving 14 bases between the germline ends. The DNA of the CDR3 is TGTGCCAGCAAGAAGGACACCATCCAGCCCCAGCATTTT. It codes for CASKKDTIQPQHF.

The V gene is TRBV11-3, the J gene TRBJ2-5; a possible D gene is TRBD1 (5 bases). Germline CDR1 and CDR2: SGHNT and YENEEA. V was cut by 4 bases and J by 0 bases, with 9 bases left in between. The CDR3 extends over 14 amino acids. The DNA of the CDR3 is TGTGCCAGCAGCTCGACAGCGTACCAAGAGACCCAGTACTTC. This translates into CASSSTAYQETQYF.

The rearrangement joins TRBV5-4 to TRBJ1-2; D unclear. V was shortened by 1 base and J by 1 base, with 5 bases between the two germline ends. CDR1 is SGHNT and CDR2 is YYREEE in the germline V gene (reference sequence). The CDR3 is made up of 13 amino acids. Written as DNA, the CDR3 is TGTGCCAGCAGCTTGAAGAGTAACTATGGCTACACCTTC. This translates into CASSLKSNYGYTF.

J is TRBJ1-5 and V is TRBV5-4, with a tentative D call TRBD1 (5 bases). The CDR3 is 14 residues long. Germline V lookup: CDR1 SGHNT, CDR2 YYREEE (reference sequence). V was cut by 4 bases and J by 1 base, with 9 bases left in between. The CDR3 coding sequence is TGTGCCAGCAGCGCGGGACCGAGCAATCAGCCCCAGCATTTT. Translating gives CASSAGPSNQPQHF.

The rearrangement uses TRBV5-1 and TRBJ2-5, with 14 bases matching TRBD2. V gave up 4 bases and J gave up 5 bases; unmatched junction bases: 7. CDR1 SGHRS and CDR2 YFSETQ come from the germline V gene. This CDR3 is built from 16 residues. CDR3 in amino acids: CASSIGLAGGIETQYF. The CDR3 nucleotides read TGCGCCAGCAGCATCGGACTAGCGGGGGGTATTGAGACCCAGTACTTC.

This sequence joins TRBV7-9 and TRBJ1-6, with 7 positions matching TRBD1. The CDR3 length is 16 residues. CDR1 SEHNR and CDR2 FQNEAQ come from the germline V gene (reference sequence). Trimming cost V 5 bases and J 2 bases; bases outside gene matches: 6. DNA of the CDR3: TGTGCCAGCAGCCGAGGGGGCAGGACCTATAATTCACCCCTCCACTTT. Amino acids: CASSRGGRTYNSPLHF. Drawing the rest from reference TRBV7-9 and TRBJ1-6, the complete variable domain is DTGVSQNPRHKITKRGQNVTFRCDPISEHNRLYWYRQTLGQGPEFLTYFQNEAQLEKSRLLSDRFSAERPKGSFSTLEIQRTEQGDSAMYLCASSRGGRTYNSPLHFGNGTRLTVT.

The rearrangement uses TRBV7-3 and TRBJ2-2, with D perhaps matching TRBD2 (6 bases). Trimming took 6 bases from V and 5 from J, leaving 13 bases between them. Germline CDR1 is SGHTA and CDR2 is FQGTGA. The CDR3 covers 14 residues. The CDR3 sequence: CASRPFAGTGELFF. As DNA, the CDR3 is TGTGCCAGCAGACCCTTCGCGGGAACCGGGGAGCTGTTTTTT.